The rows below give T cell receptor beta chains drawn from one sample of a study of blood T cell repertoires in COVID-19. Generated by immunoSEQ multiplex PCR, the TCRdb table keeps only in-frame clones and is missing some. The sample has 300,000 to 400,000 clones; around 92% are singletons. The sequencing input was peripheral blood. The receptors were sampled from a woman in her twenties or thirties with COVID-19, enrolled during active disease. Both conserved end residues are part of each CDR3. Each record gives: V gene, D gene, J gene, clone size, CDR3 protein, CDR3 DNA. D genes are given only for firm matches. Not every row has a clone size; where given, it reads once, few, many or a size class.

V: TRBV29-1; D: -; J: TRBJ1-1; size: -; CDR3: CSLGGNTEAFF; DNA: TGCAGCTTGGGGGGGAATACTGAAGCTTTCTTT
V: TRBV27; D: -; J: TRBJ1-2; size: -; CDR3: CASRGTGGPYGYTF; DNA: TGTGCCAGCAGGGGCACGGGGGGCCCCTATGGCTACACCTTC
V: TRBV12-3/TRBV12-4; D: -; J: TRBJ1-1; size: -; CDR3: CASILRGNTEAFF; DNA: TGTGCCAGCATCCTGAGAGGGAACACTGAAGCTTTCTTT
V: TRBV5-1; D: TRBD1; J: TRBJ1-4; size: -; CDR3: CASSFDRVDEKLFF; DNA: TGCGCCAGCAGCTTCGACAGGGTGGATGAAAAACTGTTTTTT
V: TRBV11-3; D: -; J: TRBJ2-1; size: once; CDR3: CASSLGGQRMDEQFF; DNA: TGTGCCAGCAGCTTGGGGGGGCAAAGGATGGATGAGCAGTTCTTC
V: TRBV4-3; D: -; J: TRBJ1-2; size: -; CDR3: CASSQEEGANYGYTF; DNA: TGCGCCAGCAGCCAAGAGGAGGGAGCCAACTATGGCTACACCTTC
V: TRBV9; D: TRBD1; J: TRBJ1-4; size: -; CDR3: CASGTGGLTNEKLFF; DNA: TGTGCCAGCGGGACAGGGGGCCTAACTAATGAAAAACTGTTTTTT
V: TRBV5-4; D: -; J: TRBJ2-5; size: -; CDR3: CASSLEGYQETQYF; DNA: TGTGCCAGCAGCTTGGAGGGGTATCAAGAGACCCAGTACTTC
V: TRBV19; D: -; J: TRBJ2-7; size: -; CDR3: CASSRRQGASYEQYF; DNA: TGTGCCAGTAGCCGTCGGCAGGGTGCCTCCTACGAGCAGTACTTC
V: TRBV6-2/TRBV6-3; D: TRBD1; J: TRBJ2-4; size: -; CDR3: CASSYSRTGFKNIQYF; DNA: TGTGCCAGCAGTTACTCCCGGACAGGGTTCAAAAACATTCAGTACTTC
V: TRBV11-2; D: TRBD1; J: TRBJ1-4; size: once; CDR3: CASSSGQGSEKLFF; DNA: TGTGCCAGCAGCTCGGGACAGGGTAGCGAAAAACTGTTTTTT
V: TRBV11-2; D: TRBD2; J: TRBJ2-1; size: few; CDR3: CASSYGGRTHNEQFF; DNA: TGTGCCAGCAGCTACGGGGGGAGGACTCACAATGAGCAGTTCTTC
V: TRBV21-1; D: -; J: TRBJ1-1; size: -; CDR3: CASSPPRRGNTEAFF; DNA: TGTGCCAGCAGCCCCCCAAGGCGGGGGAACACTGAAGCTTTCTTT
V: TRBV7-2; D: TRBD2; J: TRBJ2-5; size: -; CDR3: CASSSERGGQETQYF; DNA: TGTGCCAGCAGCTCTGAGCGGGGGGGCCAAGAGACCCAGTACTTC
V: TRBV10-3; D: TRBD1; J: TRBJ2-5; size: -; CDR3: CAIMPGTGQETQYF; DNA: TGTGCCATCATGCCCGGGACAGGGCAAGAGACCCAGTACTTC
V: TRBV10-3; D: TRBD2; J: TRBJ2-1; size: -; CDR3: CATSTSGNEQFF; DNA: TGTGCCACGTCGACTAGCGGCAATGAGCAGTTCTTC
V: TRBV28; D: TRBD1; J: TRBJ2-2; size: -; CDR3: CASSLVVWGQLRRAGELFF; DNA: TGTGCCAGCAGTTTAGTAGTGTGGGGACAGCTAAGGCGTGCCGGGGAGCTGTTTTTT
V: TRBV20-1; D: -; J: TRBJ1-5; size: -; CDR3: CSARQDSIQHF; DNA: TGCAGTGCTAGACAGGACAGTATCCAGCATTTT
V: TRBV19; D: -; J: TRBJ2-1; size: -; CDR3: CASSTGTYNEQFF; DNA: TGTGCCAGCAGTACGGGGACCTACAATGAGCAGTTCTTC
V: TRBV7-6; D: TRBD2; J: TRBJ2-3; size: few; CDR3: CASSSSGDPPSTDTQYF; DNA: TGTGCCAGCAGTTCTAGCGGGGACCCCCCTAGCACAGATACGCAGTATTTT
V: TRBV6-5; D: -; J: TRBJ1-1; size: -; CDR3: CASSYSPGFESEAFF; DNA: TGTGCCAGCAGTTACTCGCCCGGTTTTGAGTCTGAAGCTTTCTTT
V: TRBV6-2/TRBV6-3; D: -; J: TRBJ1-2; size: few; CDR3: CASSSRNYGYTF; DNA: TGTGCCAGCAGTTCCAGAAACTATGGCTACACCTTC
V: TRBV30; D: TRBD2; J: TRBJ2-1; size: few; CDR3: CAWSVPLQLAGDEQFF; DNA: TGTGCCTGGAGTGTTCCCCTACAGCTAGCGGGAGATGAGCAGTTCTTC
V: TRBV7-6; D: -; J: TRBJ2-2; size: once; CDR3: CASSPSAGELFF; DNA: TGTGCCAGCAGCCCCAGCGCCGGGGAGCTGTTTTTT
V: TRBV10-2; D: -; J: TRBJ1-5; size: -; CDR3: CASSNRDTSAYSNQPQHF; DNA: TGCGCCAGCAGTAACCGGGACACCTCCGCCTATAGCAATCAGCCCCAGCATTTT
V: TRBV7-8; D: TRBD1; J: TRBJ2-1; size: -; CDR3: CASSFGQGLEKDEQFF; DNA: TGTGCCAGCAGCTTCGGACAGGGGCTAGAGAAGGATGAGCAGTTCTTC
V: TRBV7-9; D: -; J: TRBJ1-1; size: once; CDR3: CASSLASRSTEAFF; DNA: TGTGCCAGCAGCTTAGCGTCAAGGAGCACTGAAGCTTTCTTT
V: TRBV10-3; D: TRBD1; J: TRBJ2-1; size: -; CDR3: CAISGTGPNNEQFF; DNA: TGTGCCATCAGCGGGACAGGGCCCAACAATGAGCAGTTCTTC
V: TRBV3-1/TRBV3-2; D: -; J: TRBJ1-2; size: -; CDR3: CASSQGAGANYGYTF; DNA: TGTGCCAGCAGCCAAGGGGCGGGAGCTAACTATGGCTACACCTTC
V: TRBV10-3; D: TRBD1; J: TRBJ2-1; size: -; CDR3: CATGDRVHEQFF; DNA: TGTGCCACCGGGGACAGGGTCCATGAGCAGTTCTTC
V: TRBV9; D: TRBD2; J: TRBJ2-2; size: -; CDR3: CASSRGGGNTGELFF; DNA: TGTGCCAGCAGCCGCGGGGGAGGGAACACCGGGGAGCTGTTTTTT
V: TRBV28; D: TRBD2; J: TRBJ2-6; size: -; CDR3: CASRETSAGAGANVLTF; DNA: TGTGCCAGCAGGGAGACTAGCGCAGGGGCTGGGGCCAACGTCCTGACTTTC
V: TRBV18; D: -; J: TRBJ2-5; size: -; CDR3: CASSADSSQETQYF; DNA: TGTGCCAGCTCAGCCGACAGCAGCCAAGAGACCCAGTACTTC
V: TRBV6-5; D: -; J: TRBJ1-2; size: -; CDR3: CASSYGASLSF; DNA: TGTGCCAGCAGTTACGGGGCCAGCCTGTCCTTC
V: TRBV6-6; D: -; J: TRBJ1-4; size: -; CDR3: CASSSRQPNEKLFF; DNA: TGTGCCAGCAGTTCCCGACAGCCTAATGAAAAACTGTTTTTT
V: TRBV2; D: TRBD1; J: TRBJ2-2; size: -; CDR3: CASSLTGGYTGELFF; DNA: TGTGCCAGCAGCCTTACAGGGGGTTACACCGGGGAGCTGTTTTTT
V: TRBV29-1; D: TRBD2; J: TRBJ2-5; size: -; CDR3: CSGGRGGGIQETQYF; DNA: TGCAGCGGGGGGCGCGGGGGGGGGATCCAAGAGACCCAGTACTTC
V: TRBV6-1; D: -; J: TRBJ1-3; size: -; CDR3: CASSAHSGQPGNTIYF; DNA: TGTGCCAGCAGTGCACATTCTGGACAACCTGGAAACACCATATATTTT
V: TRBV7-2; D: TRBD2; J: TRBJ2-4; size: -; CDR3: CASSILGLAGLAKNIQYF; DNA: TGTGCCAGCAGCATACTGGGACTAGCGGGGCTAGCCAAAAACATTCAGTACTTC
V: TRBV6-1; D: -; J: TRBJ2-7; size: -; CDR3: CASMSPGYEQYF; DNA: TGTGCCAGCATGTCCCCAGGCTACGAGCAGTACTTC
V: TRBV25-1; D: TRBD1; J: TRBJ2-5; size: -; CDR3: CASSRDRVRETQYF; DNA: TGTGCCAGCAGTCGGGACAGGGTTCGAGAGACCCAGTACTTC
V: TRBV24-1; D: -; J: TRBJ2-1; size: once; CDR3: CATSDLSEAEQFF; DNA: TGTGCCACCAGTGATTTGTCGGAGGCTGAGCAGTTCTTC
V: TRBV6-5; D: TRBD1; J: TRBJ1-4; size: once; CDR3: CASRGQSHNEKLFF; DNA: TGTGCCAGCAGGGGACAGTCTCATAATGAAAAACTGTTTTTT
V: TRBV27; D: -; J: TRBJ2-3; size: -; CDR3: CASRPRAGLSDTQYF; DNA: TGTGCCAGCAGACCTCGGGCGGGGTTATCAGATACGCAGTATTTT
V: TRBV11-2; D: -; J: TRBJ2-7; size: -; CDR3: CASSFGGLPYEQYF; DNA: TGTGCCAGCAGCTTTGGAGGGCTGCCCTACGAGCAGTACTTC
V: TRBV10-3; D: TRBD2; J: TRBJ2-2; size: -; CDR3: CAIKSGLAGGPGTGELFF; DNA: TGTGCCATCAAGTCGGGACTAGCGGGGGGGCCGGGCACCGGGGAGCTGTTTTTT
V: TRBV7-2; D: TRBD2; J: TRBJ2-3; size: -; CDR3: CASSLGGRGEDTQYF; DNA: TGTGCCAGCAGCTTAGGCGGGAGGGGGGAAGATACGCAGTATTTT
V: TRBV7-9; D: -; J: TRBJ1-6; size: once; CDR3: CASSFSNIRNSPLHF; DNA: TGTGCCAGCAGCTTTTCTAATATTCGTAATTCACCCCTCCACTTT
V: TRBV19; D: -; J: TRBJ1-6; size: -; CDR3: CASTTGWDSPLHF; DNA: TGTGCCAGTACAACAGGGTGGGATTCACCCCTCCACTTT
V: TRBV6-5; D: TRBD1; J: TRBJ1-2; size: -; CDR3: CASSPTGGHGYTF; DNA: TGTGCCAGCAGTCCGACAGGGGGGCATGGCTACACCTTC
V: TRBV4-2; D: TRBD1; J: TRBJ1-1; size: -; CDR3: CASSQDITGGNTEAFF; DNA: TGTGCCAGCAGCCAAGACATCACAGGGGGGAACACTGAAGCTTTCTTT